This TCR beta chain derives from a study of OX40 agonist ivuxolimab in advanced cancers. Across the study: Those enrolled were 80% to 85% male, with a mean age of 60 years and ages from roughly 20 to 90. The study, taken as a whole, reports: Among the nonresponders, some also had low normalized T-cell clonal expansion.

This table comes from immunoSEQ multiplex PCR, and its TCRdb copy is limited to in-frame clones, with some not included. The repertoire holds some 38,000 clones, with around 89% as singletons. Systemic immunosuppression or a history of autoimmune disease excluded patients. The investigators sampled blood at baseline, at cycle 4 day 1, and at cycle 7 day 1. About this clone: Its antigen is currently unknown.

This sequence was found in an adult with an advanced solid tumor such as melanoma, head and neck, liver or kidney cancer. Material: CD4+ or CD8+ T cells sorted from blood, obtained in a trial of the OX40 agonist ivuxolimab.

CDR3 DNA: TGCGCCAGCAGCCTCACGGGACTAGTGGAAGAGACCCAGTACTTC. It encodes CASSLTGLVEETQYF. The V call is TRBV5-1, the J call TRBJ2-5; 8 bases are a match to TRBD2. The germline V gene encodes CDR1 SGHRS and CDR2 YFSETQ. The CDR3 spans 15 residues. J lost 3 bases, V lost 4 bases, and 8 bases had no gene match. The full variable domain, with the rest looked up from reference TRBV5-1 and TRBJ2-5, is KAGVTQTPRYLIKTRGQQVTLSCSPISGHRSVSWYQQTPGQGLQFLFEYFSETQRNKGNFPGRFSGRQFSNSRSEMNVSTLELGDSALYLCASSLTGLVEETQYFGPGTRLLVL.